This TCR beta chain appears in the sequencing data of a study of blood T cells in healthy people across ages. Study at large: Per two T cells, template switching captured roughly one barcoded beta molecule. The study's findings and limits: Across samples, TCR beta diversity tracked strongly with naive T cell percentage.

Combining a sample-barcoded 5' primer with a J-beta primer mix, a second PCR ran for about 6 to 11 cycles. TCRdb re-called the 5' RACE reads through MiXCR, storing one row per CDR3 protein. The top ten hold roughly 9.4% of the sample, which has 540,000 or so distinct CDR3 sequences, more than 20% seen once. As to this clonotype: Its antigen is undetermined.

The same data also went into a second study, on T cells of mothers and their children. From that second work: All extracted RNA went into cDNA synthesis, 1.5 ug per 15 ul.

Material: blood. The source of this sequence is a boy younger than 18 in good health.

The CDR3 sequence: CASSLPPDTGKTEAFF. As DNA, the CDR3 is TGTGCCAGCAGTCTTCCGCCCGATACCGGAAAGACTGAAGCTTTCTTT. This chain joins TRBV12-3 or TRBV12-4 and TRBJ1-1; D ambiguous. The CDR3 runs to 16 residues. V was pared by 5 bases and J by 5 bases, with 21 bases between.